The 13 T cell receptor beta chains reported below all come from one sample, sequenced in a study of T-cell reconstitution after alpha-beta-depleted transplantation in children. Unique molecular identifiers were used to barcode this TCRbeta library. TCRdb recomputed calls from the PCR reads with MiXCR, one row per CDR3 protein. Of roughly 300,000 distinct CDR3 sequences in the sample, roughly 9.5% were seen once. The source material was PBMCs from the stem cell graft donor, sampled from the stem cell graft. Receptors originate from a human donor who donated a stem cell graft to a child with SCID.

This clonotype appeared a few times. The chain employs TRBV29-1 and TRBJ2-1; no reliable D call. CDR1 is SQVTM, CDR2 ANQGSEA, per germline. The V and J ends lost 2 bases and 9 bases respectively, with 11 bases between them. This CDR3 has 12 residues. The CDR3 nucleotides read TGCAGCGTTGAATGGTATGGGCTTGAGCAGTTCTTC. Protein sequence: CSVEWYGLEQFF.

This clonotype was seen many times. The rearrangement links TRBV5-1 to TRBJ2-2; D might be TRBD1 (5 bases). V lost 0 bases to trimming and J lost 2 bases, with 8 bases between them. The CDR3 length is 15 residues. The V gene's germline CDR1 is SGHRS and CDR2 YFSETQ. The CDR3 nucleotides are TGCGCCAGCAGCTTGGGACAGACAAACACCGGGGAGCTGTTTTTT. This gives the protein CASSLGQTNTGELFF.

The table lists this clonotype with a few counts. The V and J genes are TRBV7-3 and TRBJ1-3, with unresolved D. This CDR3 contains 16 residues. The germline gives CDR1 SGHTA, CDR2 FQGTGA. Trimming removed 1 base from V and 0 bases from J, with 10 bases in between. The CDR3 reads CASSLMAGVSGNTIYF. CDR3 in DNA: TGTGCCAGCAGCTTAATGGCCGGGGTCTCTGGAAACACCATATATTTT.

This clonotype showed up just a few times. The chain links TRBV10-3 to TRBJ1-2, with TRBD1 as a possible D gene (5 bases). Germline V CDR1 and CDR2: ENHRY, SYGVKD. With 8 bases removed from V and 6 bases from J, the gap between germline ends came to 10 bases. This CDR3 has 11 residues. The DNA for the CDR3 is TGTGCCATCGGAGGGACGGATGGCTACACCTTC. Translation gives CAIGGTDGYTF.

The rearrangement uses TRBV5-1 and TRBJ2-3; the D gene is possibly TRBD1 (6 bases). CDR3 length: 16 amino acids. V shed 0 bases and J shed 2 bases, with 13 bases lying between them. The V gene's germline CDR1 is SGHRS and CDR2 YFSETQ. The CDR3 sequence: CASSLVGRGYTDTQYF. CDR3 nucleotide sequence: TGCGCCAGCAGCTTGGTCGGCAGGGGTTACACAGATACGCAGTATTTT.

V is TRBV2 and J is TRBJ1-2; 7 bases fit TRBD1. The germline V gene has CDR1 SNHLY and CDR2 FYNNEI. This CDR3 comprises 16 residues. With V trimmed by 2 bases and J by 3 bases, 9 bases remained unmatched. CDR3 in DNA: TGTGCCAGCAGTGAATCCAGACAGGGTTTCGACTATGGCTACACCTTC. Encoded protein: CASSESRQGFDYGYTF. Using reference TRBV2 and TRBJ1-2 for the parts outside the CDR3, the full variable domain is EPEVTQTPSHQVTQMGQEVILRCVPISNHLYFYWYRQILGQKVEFLVSFYNNEISEKSEIFDDQFSVERPDGSNFTLKIRSTKLEDSAMYFCASSESRQGFDYGYTFGSGTRLTVV.

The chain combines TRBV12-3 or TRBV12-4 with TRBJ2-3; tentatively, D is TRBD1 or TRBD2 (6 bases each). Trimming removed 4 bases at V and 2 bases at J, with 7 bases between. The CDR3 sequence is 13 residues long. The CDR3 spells CASSWGATDTQYF. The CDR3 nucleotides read TGTGCCAGCAGTTGGGGGGCCACAGATACGCAGTATTTT.

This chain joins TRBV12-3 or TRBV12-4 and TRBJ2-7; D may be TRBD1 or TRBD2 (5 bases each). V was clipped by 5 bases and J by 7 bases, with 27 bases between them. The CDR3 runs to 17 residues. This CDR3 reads CASSPSIPGNTPGEQYF. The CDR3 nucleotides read TGTGCCAGCAGTCCCTCTATCCCAGGGAATACGCCGGGGGAGCAGTACTTC.

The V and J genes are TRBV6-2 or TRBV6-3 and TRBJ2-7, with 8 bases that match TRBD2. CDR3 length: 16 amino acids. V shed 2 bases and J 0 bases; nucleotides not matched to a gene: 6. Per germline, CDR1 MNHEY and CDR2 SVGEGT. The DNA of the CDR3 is TGTGCCAGCAGTTACCCCCGGGGGGGGAGCTCCTACGAGCAGTACTTC. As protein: CASSYPRGGSSYEQYF.

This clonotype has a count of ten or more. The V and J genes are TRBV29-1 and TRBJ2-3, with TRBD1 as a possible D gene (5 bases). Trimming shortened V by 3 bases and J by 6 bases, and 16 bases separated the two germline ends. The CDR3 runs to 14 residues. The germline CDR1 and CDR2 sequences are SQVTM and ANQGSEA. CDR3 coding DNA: TGCAGCGTTGATGGGTTCCAGGGTACGGATACGCAGTATTTT. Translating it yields CSVDGFQGTDTQYF.

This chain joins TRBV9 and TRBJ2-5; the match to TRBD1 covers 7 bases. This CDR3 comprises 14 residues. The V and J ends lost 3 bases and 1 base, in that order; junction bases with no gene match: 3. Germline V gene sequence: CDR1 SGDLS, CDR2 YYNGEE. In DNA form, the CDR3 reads TGTGCCAGCAGCGAACAGGGGACCCAAGAGACCCAGTACTTC. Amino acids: CASSEQGTQETQYF.

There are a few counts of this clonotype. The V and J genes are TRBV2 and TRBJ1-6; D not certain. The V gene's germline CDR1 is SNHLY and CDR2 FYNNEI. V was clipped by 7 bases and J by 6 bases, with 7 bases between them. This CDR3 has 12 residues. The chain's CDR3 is CASTPFNSPLHF. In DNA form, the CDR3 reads TGTGCCAGCACACCCTTTAATTCACCCCTCCACTTT. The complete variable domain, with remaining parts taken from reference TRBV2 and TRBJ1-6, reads EPEVTQTPSHQVTQMGQEVILRCVPISNHLYFYWYRQILGQKVEFLVSFYNNEISEKSEIFDDQFSVERPDGSNFTLKIRSTKLEDSAMYFCASTPFNSPLHFGNGTRLTVT.

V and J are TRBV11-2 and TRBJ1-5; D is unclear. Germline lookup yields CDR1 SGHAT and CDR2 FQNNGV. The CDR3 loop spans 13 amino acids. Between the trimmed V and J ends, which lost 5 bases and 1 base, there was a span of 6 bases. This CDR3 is CASSQQSNQPQHF. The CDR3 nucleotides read TGTGCCAGCAGCCAACAGAGCAATCAGCCCCAGCATTTT. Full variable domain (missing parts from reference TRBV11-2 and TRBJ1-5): EAGVAQSPRYKIIEKRQSVAFWCNPISGHATLYWYQQILGQGPKLLIQFQNNGVVDDSQLPKDRFSAERLKGVDSTLKIQPAKLEDSAVYLCASSQQSNQPQHFGDGTRLSIL.